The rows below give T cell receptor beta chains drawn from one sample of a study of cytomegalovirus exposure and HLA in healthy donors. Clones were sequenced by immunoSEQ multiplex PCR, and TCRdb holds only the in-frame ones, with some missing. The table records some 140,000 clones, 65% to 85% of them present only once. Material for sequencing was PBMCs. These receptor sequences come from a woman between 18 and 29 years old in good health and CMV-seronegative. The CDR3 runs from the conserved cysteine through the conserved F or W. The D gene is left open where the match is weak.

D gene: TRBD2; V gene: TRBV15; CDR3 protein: CATSYLGGNLDEQFF
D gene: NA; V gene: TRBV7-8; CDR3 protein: CASSLSVEYEQYF
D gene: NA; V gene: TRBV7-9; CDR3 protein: CASIAGEAFF
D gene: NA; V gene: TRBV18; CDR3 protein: CASSPGRATNEKLFF
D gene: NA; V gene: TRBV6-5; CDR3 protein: CASGGGQITDTQYF
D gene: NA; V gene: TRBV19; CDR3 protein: CASSTFTGELFF
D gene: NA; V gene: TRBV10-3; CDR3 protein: CAISEPHLTGNTEAFF
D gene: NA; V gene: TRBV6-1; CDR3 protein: CASSDAGRSFTDTQYF
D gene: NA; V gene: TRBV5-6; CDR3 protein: CASNVSPATNSPLHF
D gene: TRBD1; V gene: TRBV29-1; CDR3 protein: CSVEISPGGTEAFF
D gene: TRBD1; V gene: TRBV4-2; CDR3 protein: CASSQDPSGTGFMDTIYF
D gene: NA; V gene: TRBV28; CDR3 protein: CAREAVNYGYTF
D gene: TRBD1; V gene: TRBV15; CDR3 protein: CASRGTAQETQYF
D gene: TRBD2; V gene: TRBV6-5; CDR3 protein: CASRPGLAGSGEQYF
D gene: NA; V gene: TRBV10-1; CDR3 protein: CASSESRGIGHNEQFF
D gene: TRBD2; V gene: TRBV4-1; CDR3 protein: CASSQGGLAVDDEQYF
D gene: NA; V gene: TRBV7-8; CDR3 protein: CASSRPRQANTEAFF
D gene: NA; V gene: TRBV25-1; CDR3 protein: CASSEWGDNEQFF
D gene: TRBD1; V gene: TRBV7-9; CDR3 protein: CASSLARGLNTGELFF
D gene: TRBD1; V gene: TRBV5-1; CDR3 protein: CASRNFPGQGLYEQYF
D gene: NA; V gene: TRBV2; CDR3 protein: CASSGQGGSYEQYF
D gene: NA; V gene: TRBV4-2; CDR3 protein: CASSQDSSVGNEQFF
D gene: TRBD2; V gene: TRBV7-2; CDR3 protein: CASSLKGLGRGNEQFF